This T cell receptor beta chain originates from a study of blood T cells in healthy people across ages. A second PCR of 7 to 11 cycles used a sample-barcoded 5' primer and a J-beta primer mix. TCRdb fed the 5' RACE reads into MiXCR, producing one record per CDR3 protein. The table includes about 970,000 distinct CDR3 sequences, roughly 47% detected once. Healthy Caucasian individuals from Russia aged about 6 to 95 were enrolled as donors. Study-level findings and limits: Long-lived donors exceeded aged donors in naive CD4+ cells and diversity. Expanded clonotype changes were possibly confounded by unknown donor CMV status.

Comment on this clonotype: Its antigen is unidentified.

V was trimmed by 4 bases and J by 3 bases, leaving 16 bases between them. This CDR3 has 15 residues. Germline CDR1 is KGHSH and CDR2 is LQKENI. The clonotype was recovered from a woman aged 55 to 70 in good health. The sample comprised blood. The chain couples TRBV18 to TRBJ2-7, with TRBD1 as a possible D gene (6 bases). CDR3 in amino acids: CASSRGEAGDYEQYF. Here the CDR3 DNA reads TGTGCCAGCTCACGCGGTGAGGCAGGGGACTACGAGCAGTACTTC.